This is a list of T cell receptor beta chains from one sample in a study of blood T cells in healthy people across ages. TCRdb re-derived calls from the 5' RACE reads in MiXCR, one entry per CDR3 protein. Seen here are roughly 1,300,000 distinct CDR3 sequences, 45% to 70% observed once, and the top ten hold more than 6%. Sequencing input: blood. The origin of the receptors is a young man in good health. Each CDR3 is given with its conserved first and last residue. D genes are given only for firm matches. The listing skips clone size in some rows; elsewhere it reads once, few, many or a size class.

>TRBV7-2|once|TRBD1|TRBJ2-5
TGTGCCAGCAGCTTATCGGGACAGTACCAAGAGACCCAGTACTTC
CASSLSGQYQETQYF
>TRBV7-2|NA|NA|TRBJ1-4
TGTGCCAGCAGCTTAGGGTTTGAAAAACTGTTTTTT
CASSLGFEKLFF
>TRBV11-2|once|NA|TRBJ1-1
TGTGCCAGCAGTTGGGCGCCACTATCCCTGAACACTGAAGCTTTCTTT
CASSWAPLSLNTEAFF
>TRBV14|NA|TRBD2|TRBJ2-4
TGTGCCAGCAGCCGACTTAGCGGGGCCGCCAAAAACATTCAGTACTTC
CASSRLSGAAKNIQYF
>TRBV20-1|NA|TRBD1|TRBJ1-2
TGCAGTGGCCGGGACAGATTAAACTATGGCTACACCTTC
CSGRDRLNYGYTF
>TRBV29-1|few|NA|TRBJ1-1
TGCAGCGTGAGGGGGGGCAGCTTGAACACTGAAGCTTTCTTT
CSVRGGSLNTEAFF
>TRBV4-3|NA|NA|TRBJ1-5
TGCGCCAGCAGCCAAGAAGCGACTATTCAGCCCCAGCATTTT
CASSQEATIQPQHF
>TRBV6-5|NA|NA|TRBJ1-2
TGTGCCAGCGGTCTGGGAGCTAACTATGGCTACACCTTC
CASGLGANYGYTF
>TRBV18|NA|NA|TRBJ1-1
TGTGCCAGCTCTTACGACGGGAGAGAAGCTTTCTTT
CASSYDGREAFF
>TRBV11-2|NA|TRBD1|TRBJ2-4
TGTGCCAGCAGCTTCGGGACAGGGTATGAGTGGCAGTACTTC
CASSFGTGYEWQYF
>TRBV5-5|NA|NA|TRBJ2-1
TGTGCCAGCAGCCTCTCCTTGAGGGGGTCCTACAATGAGCAGTTCTTC
CASSLSLRGSYNEQFF
>TRBV20-1|few|NA|TRBJ2-7
TGCAGTGCTAGAGATTTCGGAAGAAACTCCTACGAGCAGTACTTC
CSARDFGRNSYEQYF
>TRBV4-3|NA|NA|TRBJ2-1
TGCGCCAGCAGCCAAGCTCGGTCAGACTTGGAGCAGTTCTTC
CASSQARSDLEQFF
>TRBV27|NA|NA|TRBJ2-3
TGTGCCGGCATGGGGACCCTCACAGATACGCAGTATTTT
CAGMGTLTDTQYF
>TRBV20-1|NA|TRBD2|TRBJ2-1
TGCAGTGCTAGAGATCCTGGGACTAGCGGGGTGAATGAGCAGTTCTTC
CSARDPGTSGVNEQFF
>TRBV7-9|NA|NA|TRBJ1-1
TGTGCCAGCAGCTTAGGTGGTGCAGAATCGAACACTGAAGCTTTCTTT
CASSLGGAESNTEAFF
>TRBV5-1|NA|NA|TRBJ2-2
TGCGCCAGCTGCGACTCCCCCCCCACCGGGGAGCTGTTTTTT
CASCDSPPTGELFF
>TRBV5-1|few|TRBD1|TRBJ1-2
TGCGCCAGCAGCGTGGTCGGGACAGCCAAAAGAGATGGCTACACCTTC
CASSVVGTAKRDGYTF
>TRBV29-1|many|TRBD2|TRBJ2-1
TGCAGCGGCTCGGGACTAGCGACCTACAATGAGCAGTTCTTC
CSGSGLATYNEQFF
>TRBV27|NA|NA|TRBJ2-5
TGTGCCAGCAAACCGTTACGAACCGTCCAAGAGACCCAGTACTTC
CASKPLRTVQETQYF
>TRBV5-1|NA|TRBD1|TRBJ1-1
TGCGCCAGCAGCTTGGAAGGGGGCGTCACTGAAGCTTTCTTT
CASSLEGGVTEAFF
>TRBV29-1|NA|NA|TRBJ1-2
TGCAGCGTTCTTCGGGGACTCGGTGGCTACACCTTC
CSVLRGLGGYTF
>TRBV5-4|NA|TRBD1|TRBJ2-1
TGTGCCAGCAGCTTGGTGGGACAGGGGGACAGTGAGCAGTTCTTC
CASSLVGQGDSEQFF
>TRBV10-3|NA|NA|TRBJ2-1
TGTGCCATCAGGGCACAAAACGGGAAGGGCAATGAGCAGTTCTTC
CAIRAQNGKGNEQFF
>TRBV29-1|few|NA|TRBJ2-7
TGCAGCGTTGTATCACCTAGGGGCTACGAGCAGTACTTC
CSVVSPRGYEQYF
>TRBV20-1|NA|TRBD1|TRBJ2-7
TGCAGTGCTAAGTGGACAGGGTTTTCCTACGAGCAGTACTTC
CSAKWTGFSYEQYF
>TRBV27|NA|TRBD2|TRBJ2-3
TGTGCCAGCAGTTTGGGGGGGAACTATAGTCCCGGAGATACGCAGTATTTT
CASSLGGNYSPGDTQYF